The 6 T cell receptor beta chains reported below all come from one sample, sequenced in a study of cytomegalovirus exposure and HLA in healthy donors. Primers included in the PCR were 60 Vbeta and 13 Jbeta primers. The method was immunoSEQ multiplex PCR; TCRdb's version includes in-frame clones alone and lacks a portion of them. This listing includes more than 50,000 clones. The sequenced material came from PBMCs. These receptors were obtained from a middle-aged woman in good health and CMV-seronegative.

V is TRBV7-9 and J is TRBJ1-1, with unresolved D. The germline V and J ends were trimmed by 5 bases and 4 bases, with 5 bases remaining between them. This CDR3 has 11 amino acids. The germline V gene has CDR1 SEHNR and CDR2 FQNEAQ (reference sequence). The CDR3 DNA reads as TGTGCCAGCAGCGCGGTCACTGAAGCTTTCTTT. This encodes CASSAVTEAFF.

The CDR3 coding sequence is TGCAGCGTCCAGACAGAGTATAGCAATCAGCCCCAGCATTTT. It codes for CSVQTEYSNQPQHF. The chain links TRBV29-1 to TRBJ1-5, with TRBD1 as a possible D gene (5 bases). The CDR3 extends over 14 amino acids. The germline V gene encodes CDR1 SQVTM and CDR2 ANQGSEA. The germline V and J ends were trimmed by 6 bases and 0 bases, with 12 bases remaining between them.

The gene calls are TRBV18 and TRBJ1-3, with D unresolved. Trimming took off 4 bases at V and 0 bases at J, with 10 bases between the two ends. There are 15 residues in the CDR3. CDR1 is KGHSH, CDR2 LQKENI, per germline. The CDR3 is CASSRQISSGNTIYF. In DNA form, the CDR3 reads TGTGCCAGCTCACGGCAGATAAGCTCTGGAAACACCATATATTTT.

The V and J genes are TRBV6-1 and TRBJ2-3; maybe TRBD1 (6 bases). Germline V CDR1 and CDR2: MNHNS, SASEGT. The length of the CDR3 is 15 residues. V was shortened by 5 bases and J by 5 bases, with 17 bases between the two germline ends. The CDR3 protein is CASSPQILQGDTQYF. CDR3 in DNA: TGTGCCAGCAGTCCACAAATCTTACAGGGAGATACGCAGTATTTT.

This sequence joins TRBV1 and TRBJ1-2; the tabulated D call, TRBD1, remains unverified against the DNA. TRBV1 is annotated as a pseudogene. This CDR3 region has 16 residues. The CDR3 DNA reads as TGCACCAGCAGCCAAGGTCCCCCTTACAGCCGCCCGGGCTACACCTTC. This translates into CTSSQGPPYSRPGYTF.

CDR3 bases: TGTGCCAGCTCACCACCAACTATCCGAGAAGAAGGGAGGGGAGCTTTCTTT. Its translation: CASSPPTIREEGRGAFF. This chain joins TRBV18 and TRBJ1-1; D perhaps matches TRBD1 (5 bases). CDR1 is KGHSH, CDR2 LQKENI, per germline. The V end lost 0 bases, the J end lost 10 bases, and 24 bases lay between the germline ends. This CDR3 has 17 amino acids.